This entry features one T cell receptor beta chain sequence. The antigen remains unidentified. Only in-frame clones appear in the TCRdb table, and some are missing; sequencing was by immunoSEQ multiplex PCR. The data hold 8,000 to 10,000 clones, with around 71% observed a single time. The source of the sample is a study of CD4+ T cells in melanoma. Study-level results: A reported correlation linked neoantigen-specific CD4+ T cells to CD8+, macrophage and B cell function. Diverse differentiation states were reported for melanoma neoantigen-specific CD4+ T cells.

Trimming took 1 base from V and 5 from J, leaving 16 bases between them. The germline V gene encodes CDR1 MGHRA and CDR2 YSYEKL. The CDR3 is 16 residues long. The J gene is TRBJ2-3, the V gene TRBV4-1; weak D call: TRBD1 (5 bases). The sample taken for sequencing was cells from a culture (not recorded whether cultured in vitro). The source is a human donor with melanoma. This CDR3 reads CASSQAAGQVRDTQYF. The CDR3 DNA is TGCGCCAGCAGCCAAGCGGCAGGGCAGGTCAGAGATACGCAGTATTTT.